The 8 T cell receptor beta chains below were found in one sample sequenced in a study of blood T cell repertoires in COVID-19. Generated by immunoSEQ multiplex PCR, the TCRdb table keeps only in-frame clones and is missing some. In the table there are 110,000 to 150,000 clones, under 90% of which are singletons. The material sequenced was peripheral blood. The receptors were gathered from a man between 65 and 80 years old who had recovered from COVID-19.

This clone was counted a few times. This chain joins TRBV3-1 (or the pseudogene TRBV3-2) and TRBJ2-2; 7 nucleotides line up with TRBD2. V was pared by 5 bases and J by 10 bases, with 4 bases of the junction left unmatched. Germline V gene sequence: CDR1 LGHDT, CDR2 YNNKEL (reference sequence). CDR3 size: 12 residues. In DNA, the CDR3 is TGTGCCAGCAGCAGGGACTACCCGGAGCTGTTTTTT. It encodes CASSRDYPELFF.

The chain carries TRBV5-1 and TRBJ2-1; 9 nucleotides match TRBD1. With 4 bases clipped from V and 4 bases from J, the junction kept 3 bases outside the gene matches. The CDR3 runs 14 residues. The germline V gene encodes CDR1 SGHRS and CDR2 YFSETQ. The CDR3 loop reads CASSPGTGYNEQFF. CDR3 bases: TGCGCCAGCAGCCCCGGGACAGGGTACAATGAGCAGTTCTTC.

The chain joins TRBV2 to TRBJ2-7, with D tentatively TRBD1 (5 bases). Germline CDR1 reads SNHLY; CDR2 reads FYNNEI. The CDR3 totals 14 residues. Trimming removed 3 bases at V and 2 bases at J, with 11 bases between. CDR3 bases: TGTGCCAGCAGTGAGGTGACAGAAACCTACGAGCAGTACTTC. Amino acid sequence: CASSEVTETYEQYF.

The chain combines TRBV5-1 with TRBJ1-3; tentative D call: TRBD1 (5 bases). The CDR3 covers 15 residues. The germline CDR1 and CDR2 sequences are SGHRS and YFSETQ. Trimming took off 1 base at V and 2 bases at J, with 10 bases between the two ends. The CDR3, as DNA: TGCGCCAGCAGCTTGACAGGCAAAACTGGAAACACCATATATTTT. Translating it yields CASSLTGKTGNTIYF.

This chain links TRBV24-1 with TRBJ2-1; D ambiguous. The germline gives CDR1 KGHDR, CDR2 SFDVKD. Trimming took 4 bases from V and 3 from J, leaving 6 bases between them. The CDR3 covers 13 residues. CDR3 nucleotides: TGTGCCACCAGTGACCCCCTCTACAATGAGCAGTTCTTC. Translating it yields CATSDPLYNEQFF.

At least ten counts were recorded for this clone. The chain combines TRBV18 with TRBJ2-7; 11 nucleotides agree with TRBD2. The length of the CDR3 is 15 residues. In germline, CDR1 is KGHSH, CDR2 LQKENI. V lost 5 bases, J lost 2 bases, and 5 bases stayed unmatched. The CDR3 region is CASSSTLAGAYEQYF. As DNA, the CDR3 is TGTGCCAGCTCATCTACACTAGCGGGAGCCTACGAGCAGTACTTC. The complete variable domain, with remaining parts taken from reference TRBV18 and TRBJ2-7, reads NAGVMQNPRHLVRRRGQEARLRCSPMKGHSHVYWYRQLPEEGLKFMVYLQKENIIDESGMPKERFSAEFPKEGPSILRIQQVVRGDSAAYFCASSSTLAGAYEQYFGPGTRLTVT.

Regarding this clone: Other DNA sequences from this sample encode an identical CDR3 as well. The chain has TRBV7-9 and TRBJ2-7; D might be TRBD2 (6 bases). Germline CDR1 SEHNR, CDR2 FQNEAQ (reference sequence). The CDR3 covers 12 residues. Trimming shortened V by 3 bases and J by 4 bases, and 7 bases separated the two germline ends. The CDR3 sequence is CASSLTSYEQYF. The CDR3 DNA reads TGTGCCAGCAGCTTGACTAGTTACGAGCAGTACTTC.

The gene calls are TRBV6-2 or TRBV6-3 and TRBJ1-1, with a tentative D call TRBD1 (5 bases). The CDR3 loop spans 13 amino acids. Germline V gene sequence: CDR1 MNHEY, CDR2 SVGEGT. Trimming took 2 bases from V and 3 from J, leaving 7 bases between them. DNA of the CDR3: TGTGCCAGCAGTTACGGGGCGTACACTGAAGCTTTCTTT. Its translation is CASSYGAYTEAFF.